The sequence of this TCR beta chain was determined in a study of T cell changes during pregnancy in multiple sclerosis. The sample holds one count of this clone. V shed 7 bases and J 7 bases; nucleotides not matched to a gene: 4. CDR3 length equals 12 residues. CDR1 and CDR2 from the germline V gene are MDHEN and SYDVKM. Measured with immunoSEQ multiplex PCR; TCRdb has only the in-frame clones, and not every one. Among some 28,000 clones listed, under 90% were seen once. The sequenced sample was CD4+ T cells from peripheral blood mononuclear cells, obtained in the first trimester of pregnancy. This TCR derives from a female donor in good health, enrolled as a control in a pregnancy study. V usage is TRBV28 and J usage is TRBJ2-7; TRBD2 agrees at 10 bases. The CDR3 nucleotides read TGTGCCAGCACTAGCGGGAGTAGGGAGCAGTACTTC. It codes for CASTSGSREQYF.